A selection of T cell receptor beta chains follows, all from one sample in a study of T cells in Graves' hyperthyroidism and ophthalmopathy. From the multiplex PCR reads, TCRdb called clonotypes with MiXCR, one entry per CDR3 protein. The table records a few hundred thousand distinct CDR3 sequences, about 20% of them present only once. The sequenced sample consisted of blood. Source of these receptors: a young man with Graves' hyperthyroidism. Both conserved end residues are part of each CDR3. A D gene is named only where the DNA matches it firmly. A clone size is listed for some rows: how often the clone was seen (once, few, many), or a class if it is expanded.

TRBJ2-7,NA,TRBV6-1,NA,14,CASSPRTSIYEQYF,TGTGCCAGCAGTCCTCGGACATCCATCTACGAGCAGTACTTC
TRBJ1-5,many,TRBV28,TRBD1,14,CAASRGLDNQPQHF,TGTGCCGCCTCAAGGGGGCTTGACAATCAGCCCCAGCATTTT
TRBJ2-7,many,TRBV6-2/TRBV6-3,NA,17,CASKPRQGGPRSYEQYF,TGTGCCAGCAAGCCCCGGCAGGGGGGGCCCCGCTCCTACGAGCAGTACTTC
TRBJ2-7,NA,TRBV6-1,TRBD2,14,CASRVGLAGDEQYF,TGTGCCAGCAGGGTCGGACTAGCGGGAGACGAGCAGTACTTC
TRBJ2-5,NA,TRBV7-2,NA,15,CASSLAWLAGETQYF,TGTGCCAGCAGCTTAGCGTGGCTAGCTGGGGAGACCCAGTACTTC
TRBJ1-1,NA,TRBV30,NA,14,CAWNEDNMNTEAFF,TGTGCCTGGAATGAGGACAACATGAACACTGAAGCCTTCTTT
TRBJ1-5,many,TRBV6-5,NA,13,CASSYSAGEALHF,TGTGCCAGCAGTTACTCAGCCGGGGAGGCCCTGCATTTT
TRBJ1-1,NA,TRBV2,NA,13,CASSGGRLTEAFF,TGTGCCAGCAGCGGTGGGAGGCTGACTGAAGCTTTCTTT
TRBJ1-5,NA,TRBV2,TRBD1,16,CASGGQGSYSNQPQHF,TGTGCCAGCGGGGGACAGGGGTCGTATAGCAATCAGCCCCAGCATTTT
TRBJ2-2,few,TRBV7-2,TRBD2,17,CASSLTRTSGSAGELFF,TGTGCCAGCAGCTTAACGAGGACTAGCGGGAGTGCCGGGGAGCTGTTTTTT
TRBJ2-5,many,TRBV2,NA,16,CASSEGGSPQQETQYF,TGTGCCAGCAGTGAAGGGGGCAGTCCGCAGCAAGAGACCCAGTACTTC
TRBJ1-6,NA,TRBV18,NA,15,CASSPGFLGKSPLHF,TGTGCCAGCTCACCAGGATTCTTGGGGAAGTCACCCCTCCACTTT
TRBJ2-7,NA,TRBV7-9,NA,11,CASTRDYEQYF,TGTGCCAGCACAAGGGACTACGAGCAGTACTTC
TRBJ2-5,NA,TRBV11-3,NA,12,CASSLSTETQYF,TGTGCCAGCAGCTTAAGTACAGAGACCCAGTACTTC
TRBJ2-7,many,TRBV7-9,NA,15,CASRDTGSPSYEQYF,TGTGCCAGCAGGGATACAGGATCCCCCTCCTACGAGCAGTACTTC
TRBJ2-5,few,TRBV6-1,TRBD2,14,CASRHSGGAETQYF,TGTGCCAGCAGACATAGCGGGGGGGCGGAGACCCAGTACTTC
TRBJ2-7,NA,TRBV11-3,TRBD1,15,CASSFERQGTYEQYF,TGTGCCAGCAGCTTTGAGAGACAGGGAACCTACGAGCAGTACTTC
TRBJ1-2,many,TRBV12-3/TRBV12-4,NA,14,CASSQTGTAYGYTF,TGTGCCAGCAGCCAAACCGGGACGGCCTATGGCTACACCTTC
TRBJ2-7,many,TRBV28,TRBD1,13,CASSLQGDYEQYF,TGTGCCAGCAGTTTACAGGGGGACTACGAGCAGTACTTC
TRBJ1-5,many,TRBV6-1,NA,14,CASSEAGSNQPQHF,TGTGCCAGCAGTGAAGCGGGTAGCAATCAGCCCCAGCATTTT
TRBJ2-5,many,TRBV5-6,NA,13,CASSLAAGETQYF,TGTGCCAGCAGCTTGGCTGCGGGGGAGACCCAGTACTTC
TRBJ2-5,few,TRBV3-1,TRBD1,15,CASSHGTVLLGTQYF,TGTGCCAGCAGTCATGGGACAGTACTTTTAGGGACCCAGTACTTC
TRBJ2-7,many,TRBV6-1,NA,14,CASSERGGADEQYF,TGTGCCAGCAGTGAAAGAGGAGGGGCGGACGAGCAGTACTTC
TRBJ1-5,many,TRBV5-6,NA,14,CASSLQGMGQPQHF,TGTGCCAGCAGCTTGCAGGGGATGGGCCAGCCCCAGCATTTT
TRBJ1-2,few,TRBV2,TRBD1,18,CASSEFWRQGATWDGYTF,TGTGCCAGCAGTGAATTTTGGCGACAGGGGGCAACTTGGGATGGCTACACCTTC
TRBJ2-7,NA,TRBV13,NA,13,CASSFGENNEQYF,TGTGCCAGCAGCTTCGGGGAAAATAACGAGCAGTACTTC
TRBJ2-7,NA,TRBV6-2/TRBV6-3,NA,17,CASSYSTRASYGYEQYF,TGTGCCAGCAGTTACTCGACGCGCGCGTCTTACGGCTACGAGCAGTACTTC
TRBJ1-1,NA,TRBV19,NA,12,CASRRQGTEAFF,TGTGCCAGTAGGCGGCAAGGCACTGAAGCTTTCTTT
TRBJ1-1,many,TRBV3-1,NA,15,CASSQDEGMNTEAFF,TGTGCCAGCAGCCAAGATGAGGGTATGAACACTGAAGCTTTCTTT
TRBJ1-5,NA,TRBV19,NA,15,CASSVVGANNQPQHF,TGTGCCTCCTCAGTAGTGGGGGCGAACAATCAGCCCCAGCATTTT
TRBJ2-7,many,TRBV28,TRBD1,15,CASRQDRGTAYEQYF,TGTGCCAGCAGACAGGACAGGGGAACCGCCTACGAGCAGTACTTC
TRBJ2-6,many,TRBV6-5,NA,15,CASSYMIPGANVLTF,TGTGCCAGCAGTTATATGATCCCCGGGGCCAACGTCCTGACTTTC
TRBJ1-2,many,TRBV30,NA,14,CAWNTGTYHYGYTF,TGTGCCTGGAACACCGGGACATACCATTATGGCTACACCTTC
TRBJ2-7,many,TRBV29-1,NA,12,CSVLDRNYEQYF,TGCAGCGTACTTGACCGTAACTACGAGCAGTACTTC
TRBJ1-2,many,TRBV30,NA,12,CAWSGGAVYYTF,TGTGCCTGGAGCGGGGGTGCGGTATACTACACCTTC
TRBJ2-7,NA,TRBV28,NA,15,CASSLRQEGTYEQYF,TGTGCCAGCAGTTTAAGACAGGAGGGTACCTACGAGCAGTACTTC
TRBJ2-5,many,TRBV11-3,NA,14,CASSLAVLGETQYF,TGTGCCAGCAGCTTAGCAGTTTTGGGAGAGACCCAGTACTTC
TRBJ2-7,NA,TRBV7-2,NA,15,CASSSGEFSPYEQYF,TGTGCCAGCAGTTCGGGGGAATTTTCGCCCTACGAGCAGTACTTC
TRBJ2-7,few,TRBV28,TRBD2,17,CASSPGLAGRLAYEQYF,TGTGCCAGCAGTCCCGGACTAGCGGGACGTCTTGCTTACGAGCAGTACTTC
TRBJ2-7,many,TRBV29-1,NA,14,CSVVPGTWAGEQYF,TGCAGCGTTGTGCCCGGGACCTGGGCCGGGGAGCAGTACTTC
TRBJ2-7,NA,TRBV28,TRBD1,15,CASSPTGGPPYEQYF,TGTGCCAGCAGTCCTACAGGGGGCCCTCCCTACGAGCAGTACTTC
TRBJ1-1,NA,TRBV28,TRBD1,13,CASDRGHGTEAFF,TGTGCCAGCGACAGGGGCCATGGCACTGAAGCTTTCTTT
TRBJ2-7,many,TRBV2,NA,13,CASRGGISYEQYF,TGTGCCAGCAGGGGAGGAATCTCCTACGAGCAGTACTTC
TRBJ2-7,many,TRBV27,NA,13,CASSLSDSHEQYF,TGTGCCAGCAGTTTATCGGACAGTCACGAGCAGTACTTC
TRBJ2-5,NA,TRBV12-3/TRBV12-4,NA,15,CASSHTPPPQETQYF,TGTGCCAGCAGTCACACCCCTCCCCCACAAGAGACCCAGTACTTC
TRBJ1-1,NA,TRBV6-5,NA,15,CASSWSFWTATEAFF,TGTGCCAGCAGTTGGTCCTTTTGGACAGCCACTGAAGCTTTCTTT
TRBJ2-4,many,TRBV6-1,TRBD1,15,CASRGTVLAKNIQYF,TGTGCCAGCAGAGGGACAGTCCTAGCCAAAAACATTCAGTACTTC
TRBJ2-7,many,TRBV7-8,NA,13,CASSFRPFYEQYF,TGTGCCAGCAGCTTTCGGCCGTTCTACGAGCAGTACTTC
TRBJ1-1,many,TRBV28,TRBD1,14,CASAPTGENTEAFF,TGTGCCAGCGCACCCACAGGGGAGAACACTGAAGCTTTCTTT
TRBJ1-2,many,TRBV27,TRBD1,16,CASSLSPGQGPYGYTF,TGTGCCAGCAGTTTATCTCCGGGACAGGGGCCCTATGGCTACACCTTC
TRBJ2-7,many,TRBV19,TRBD1,14,CASVLRTGGYEQYF,TGTGCCAGTGTCCTAAGGACAGGGGGCTACGAGCAGTACTTC
TRBJ1-1,NA,TRBV6-5,NA,15,CASSYTQAHRAEAFF,TGTGCCAGCAGTTACACCCAGGCTCATAGGGCTGAAGCTTTCTTT
TRBJ2-5,NA,TRBV6-5,NA,13,CASSYSGTQTQYF,TGTGCCAGCAGTTACTCCGGGACGCAGACCCAGTACTTC
TRBJ2-7,many,TRBV6-2/TRBV6-3,NA,14,CASLPKDGSYEQYF,TGTGCCAGTCTCCCAAAGGACGGATCCTACGAGCAGTACTTC
TRBJ1-1,many,TRBV4-1,NA,15,CASSPIKGPLTEAFF,TGCGCCAGCAGCCCGATTAAGGGCCCTCTCACTGAAGCTTTCTTT
TRBJ2-2,few,TRBV12-3/TRBV12-4,NA,15,CASNRGAQDTGELFF,TGTGCCAGCAATAGGGGGGCGCAGGACACCGGGGAGCTGTTTTTT
TRBJ2-7,many,TRBV20-1,TRBD2,13,CSARELADYEQYF,TGCAGTGCCAGAGAACTAGCGGACTACGAGCAGTACTTC